This T cell receptor beta chain was observed in a study of blood T cell repertoires in COVID-19. Study-wide background: Sites in the United States, Italy and Spain provided acute and convalescent COVID-19 samples. From T cells, B-cell-depleted T cells, or PBMCs came the material, which was cDNA or gDNA.

In the original analysis: Reference gene primer amplification yielded estimated nucleated cell counts. Some clones are missing from TCRdb's copy, which holds only in-frame ones; the method was immunoSEQ multiplex PCR. V and J calls and clone size are those listed in that table; D and trimming were worked out from the DNA. The table records 200,000 to 300,000 clones, around 90% of them present only once. Seattle patient enrollment occurred during active infection, with longitudinal follow-up thereafter. This CDR3 is built from 15 residues. The germline CDR1 and CDR2 sequences are SGHTA and FQGTGA. V gave up 1 base and J gave up 4 bases, with 13 bases separating them.

This receptor was obtained from a man aged 25-40 years with COVID-19, enrolled during active disease. The rearrangement uses TRBV7-3 and TRBJ1-1; weak D call: TRBD1 (6 bases). The material sequenced was peripheral blood. The CDR3 DNA follows: TGTGCCAGCAGCTTAATCGGGGGGCGGACCACTGAAGCTTTCTTT. Amino acid sequence: CASSLIGGRTTEAFF.